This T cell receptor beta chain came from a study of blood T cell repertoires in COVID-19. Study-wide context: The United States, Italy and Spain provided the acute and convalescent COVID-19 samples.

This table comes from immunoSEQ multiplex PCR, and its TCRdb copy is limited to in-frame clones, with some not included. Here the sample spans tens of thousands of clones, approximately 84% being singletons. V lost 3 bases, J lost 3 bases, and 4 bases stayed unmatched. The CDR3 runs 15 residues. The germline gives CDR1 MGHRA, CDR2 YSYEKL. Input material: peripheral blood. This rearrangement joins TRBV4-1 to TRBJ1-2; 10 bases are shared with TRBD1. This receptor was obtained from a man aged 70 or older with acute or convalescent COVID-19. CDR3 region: CASSQGQGRDYGYTF. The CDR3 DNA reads TGCGCCAGCAGCCAGGGACAGGGGCGAGACTATGGCTACACCTTC.